This T cell receptor (beta chain) was recovered during a study of blood T cells in healthy people across ages. Broader study findings: Whereas aged donors had fewer naive CD4+ cells, long-lived donors had more of them and higher diversity.

Each sample yielded at least 6 million isolated PBMCs. It was with a sample-barcoded 5' primer and a J-beta primer mix that a second PCR of roughly 6 to 12 cycles was run. Each CDR3 protein gets one entry after TCRdb re-called the 5' RACE reads with MiXCR. The sample shows roughly 860,000 distinct CDR3 sequences, 60% to 80% of them seen only once. Points on this clonotype: As yet, its antigen is unknown.

Germline-derived CDR1 and CDR2 are MNHEY and SVGAGI. The V segment lost 5 bases and the J segment 6 bases; nucleotides outside the gene matches: 7. The CDR3 has 14 residues. Material: blood. This sequence was found in a young man in good health. The V call is TRBV6-5, the J call TRBJ2-5; 9 bases agree with TRBD1. This chain's CDR3 is CASSATGGLKTQYF. In DNA, the CDR3 is TGTGCCAGCAGTGCAACAGGGGGCCTCAAGACCCAGTACTTC.